This section outlines one T cell receptor beta chain sequence together with its context. The data are from a study of cytomegalovirus exposure and HLA in healthy donors. The PCR used 60 Vbeta and 13 Jbeta primers. TCRdb keeps only in-frame clones here, not all; method: immunoSEQ multiplex PCR. The data show some 180,000 clones, with about four fifths seen just once and roughly 2% held by the top ten. Germline V gene lookup returns CDR1 SGHTA and CDR2 FQGNSA. The CDR3 totals 16 residues. The ends lost 5 bases at V and 2 bases at J; junction bases unmatched: 4. The receptor was derived from a woman aged 30 to 39 in good health and CMV-seronegative. The specimen was PBMCs. This chain links TRBV7-2 with TRBJ2-2; 11 nucleotides line up with TRBD2. As DNA, the CDR3 is TGTACCAGCAGCCTGGGACTAGCGGCAAACACCGGGGAGCTGTTTTTT. This translates into CTSSLGLAANTGELFF.